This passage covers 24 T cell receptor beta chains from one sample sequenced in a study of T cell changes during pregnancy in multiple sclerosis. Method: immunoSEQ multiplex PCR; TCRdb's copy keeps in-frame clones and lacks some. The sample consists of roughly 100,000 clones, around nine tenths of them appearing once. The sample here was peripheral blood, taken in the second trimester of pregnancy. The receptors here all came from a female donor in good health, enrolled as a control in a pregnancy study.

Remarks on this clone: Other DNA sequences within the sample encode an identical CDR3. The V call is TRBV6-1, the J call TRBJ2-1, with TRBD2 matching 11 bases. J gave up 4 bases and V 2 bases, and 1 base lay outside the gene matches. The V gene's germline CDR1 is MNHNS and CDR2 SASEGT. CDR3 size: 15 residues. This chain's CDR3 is CASSELAGGYNEQFF. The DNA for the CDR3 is TGTGCCAGCAGTGAACTAGCGGGGGGTTACAATGAGCAGTTCTTC.

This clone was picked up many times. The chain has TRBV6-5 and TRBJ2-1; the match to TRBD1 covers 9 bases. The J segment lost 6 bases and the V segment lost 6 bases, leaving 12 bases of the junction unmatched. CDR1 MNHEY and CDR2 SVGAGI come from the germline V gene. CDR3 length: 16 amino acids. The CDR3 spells CASSYIPGQGANEQFF. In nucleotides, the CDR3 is TGTGCCAGCAGCTACATCCCGGGACAGGGAGCCAATGAGCAGTTCTTC.

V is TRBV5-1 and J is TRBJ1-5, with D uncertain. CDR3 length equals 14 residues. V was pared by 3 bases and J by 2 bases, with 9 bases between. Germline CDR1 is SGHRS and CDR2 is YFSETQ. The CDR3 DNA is TGCGCCAGCAGCTCTGCTGGAGGCAATCAGCCCCAGCATTTT. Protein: CASSSAGGNQPQHF.

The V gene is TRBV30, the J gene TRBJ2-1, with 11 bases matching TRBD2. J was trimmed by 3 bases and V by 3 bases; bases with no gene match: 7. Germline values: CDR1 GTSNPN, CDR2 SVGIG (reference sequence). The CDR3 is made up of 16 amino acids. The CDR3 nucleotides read TGTGCCTGGAGCGCTATAGCGGGAGGGAACTACAATGAGCAGTTCTTC. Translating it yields CAWSAIAGGNYNEQFF.

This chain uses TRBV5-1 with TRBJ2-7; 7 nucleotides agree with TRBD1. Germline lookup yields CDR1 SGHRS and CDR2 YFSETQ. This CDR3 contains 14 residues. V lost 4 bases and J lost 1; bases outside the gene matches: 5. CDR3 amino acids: CASSHGQVSYEQYF. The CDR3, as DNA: TGCGCCAGCAGCCACGGACAGGTATCCTACGAGCAGTACTTC.

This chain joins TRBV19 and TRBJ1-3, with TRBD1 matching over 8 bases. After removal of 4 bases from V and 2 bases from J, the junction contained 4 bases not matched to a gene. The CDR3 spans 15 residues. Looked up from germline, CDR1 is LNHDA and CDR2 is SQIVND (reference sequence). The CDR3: CASSTSGQAGNTIYF. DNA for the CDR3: TGTGCCAGTAGTACGTCGGGACAGGCTGGAAACACCATATATTTT.

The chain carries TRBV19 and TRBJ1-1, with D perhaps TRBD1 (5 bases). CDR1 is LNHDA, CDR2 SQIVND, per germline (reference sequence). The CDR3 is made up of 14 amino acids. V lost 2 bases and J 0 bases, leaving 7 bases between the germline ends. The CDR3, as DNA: TGTGCCAGTAGTATAACAGGACTGAACACTGAAGCTTTCTTT. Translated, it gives CASSITGLNTEAFF.

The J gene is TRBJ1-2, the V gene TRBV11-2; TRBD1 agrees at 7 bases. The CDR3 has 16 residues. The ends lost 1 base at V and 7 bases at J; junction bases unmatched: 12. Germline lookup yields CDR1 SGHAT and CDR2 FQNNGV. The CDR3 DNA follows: TGTGCCAGCAGCTTAGGGGCTCAGACAGGGAGCTCTGGCTACACCTTC. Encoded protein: CASSLGAQTGSSGYTF.

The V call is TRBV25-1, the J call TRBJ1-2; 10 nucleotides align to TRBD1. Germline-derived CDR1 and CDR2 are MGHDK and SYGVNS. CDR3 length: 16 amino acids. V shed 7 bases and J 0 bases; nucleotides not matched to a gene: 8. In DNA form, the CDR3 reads TGTGCCAGCAAAGGGACAGGGGAGCGAGCTAACTATGGCTACACCTTC. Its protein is CASKGTGERANYGYTF.

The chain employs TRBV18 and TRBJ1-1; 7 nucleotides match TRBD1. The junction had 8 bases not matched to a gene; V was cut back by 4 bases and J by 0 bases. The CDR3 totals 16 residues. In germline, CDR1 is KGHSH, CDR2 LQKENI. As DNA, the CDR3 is TGTGCCAGCTCACTAATAGGGACAGTCATGAACACTGAAGCTTTCTTT. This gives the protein CASSLIGTVMNTEAFF.

The CDR3, as DNA: TGTGCCAGTAGTATAGGAACACAGGGGTATCAGCCCCAGCATTTT. Translated: CASSIGTQGYQPQHF. The rearrangement uses TRBV19 and TRBJ1-5, with 7 nucleotides matching TRBD1. The CDR3 loop spans 15 amino acids. Germline trimming cut 1 base from V and 5 bases from J; bases unmatched to any gene: 5. Per germline, CDR1 LNHDA and CDR2 SQIVND (reference sequence).

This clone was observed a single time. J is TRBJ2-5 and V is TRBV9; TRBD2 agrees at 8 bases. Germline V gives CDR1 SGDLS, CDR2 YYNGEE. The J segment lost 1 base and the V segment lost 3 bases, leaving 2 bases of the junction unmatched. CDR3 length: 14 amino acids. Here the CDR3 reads CASSEGTSQETQYF. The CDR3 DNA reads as TGTGCCAGCAGCGAGGGGACTAGCCAAGAGACCCAGTACTTC.

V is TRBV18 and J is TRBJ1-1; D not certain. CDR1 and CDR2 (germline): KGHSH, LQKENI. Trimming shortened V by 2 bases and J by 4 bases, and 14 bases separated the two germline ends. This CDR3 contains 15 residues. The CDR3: CASSPETAPGTEAFF. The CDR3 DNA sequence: TGTGCCAGCTCACCAGAGACGGCCCCGGGCACTGAAGCTTTCTTT.

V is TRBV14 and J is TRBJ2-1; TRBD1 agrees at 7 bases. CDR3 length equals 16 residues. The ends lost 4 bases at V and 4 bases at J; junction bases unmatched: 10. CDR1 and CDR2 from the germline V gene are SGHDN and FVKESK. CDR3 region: CASSREGQRRYNEQFF. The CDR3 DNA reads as TGTGCCAGCAGCCGCGAGGGACAGAGACGTTACAATGAGCAGTTCTTC.

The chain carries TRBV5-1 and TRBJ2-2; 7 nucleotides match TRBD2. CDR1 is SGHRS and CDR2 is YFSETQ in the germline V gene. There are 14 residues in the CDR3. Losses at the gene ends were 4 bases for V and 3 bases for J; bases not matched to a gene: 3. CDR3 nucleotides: TGCGCCAGCAGCGGCGGGAGCCACACCGGGGAGCTGTTTTTT. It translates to CASSGGSHTGELFF. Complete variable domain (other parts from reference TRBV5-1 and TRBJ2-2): KAGVTQTPRYLIKTRGQQVTLSCSPISGHRSVSWYQQTPGQGLQFLFEYFSETQRNKGNFPGRFSGRQFSNSRSEMNVSTLELGDSALYLCASSGGSHTGELFFGEGSRLTVL.

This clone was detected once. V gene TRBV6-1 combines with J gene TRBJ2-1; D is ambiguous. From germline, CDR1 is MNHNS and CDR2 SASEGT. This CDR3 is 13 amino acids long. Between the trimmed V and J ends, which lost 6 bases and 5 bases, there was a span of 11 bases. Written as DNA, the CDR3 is TGTGCCAGCAGCCCCTACCAGGACAATGAGCAGTTCTTC. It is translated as CASSPYQDNEQFF.

CDR3 sequence: CASRGRPGQRTGELFF. As DNA, the CDR3 is TGTGCCAGCAGAGGGCGACCGGGACAGCGCACCGGGGAGCTGTTTTTT. This chain connects TRBV27 to TRBJ2-2; 7 positions match TRBD1. Germline CDR1 and CDR2: MNHEY and SMNVEV (reference sequence). The CDR3 covers 16 residues. The trim removed 6 bases at V and 4 bases at J, leaving 11 bases unmatched.

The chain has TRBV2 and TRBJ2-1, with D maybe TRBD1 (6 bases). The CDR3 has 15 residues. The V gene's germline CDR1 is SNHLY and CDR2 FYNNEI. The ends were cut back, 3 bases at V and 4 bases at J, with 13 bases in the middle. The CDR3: CASSESRGFYNEQFF. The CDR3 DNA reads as TGTGCCAGCAGTGAGAGCAGGGGATTTTACAATGAGCAGTTCTTC.

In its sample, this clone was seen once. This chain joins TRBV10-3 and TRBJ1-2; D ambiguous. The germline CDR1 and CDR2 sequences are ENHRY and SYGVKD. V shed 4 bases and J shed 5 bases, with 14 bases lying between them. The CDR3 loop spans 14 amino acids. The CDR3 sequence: CAISAKGTSYGYTF. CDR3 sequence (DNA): TGTGCCATCAGTGCTAAGGGAACTAGTTATGGCTACACCTTC.

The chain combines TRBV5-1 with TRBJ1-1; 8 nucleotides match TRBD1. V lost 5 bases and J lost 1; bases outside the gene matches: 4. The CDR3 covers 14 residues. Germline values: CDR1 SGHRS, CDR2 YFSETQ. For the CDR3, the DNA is TGCGCCAGCAGGCCACAGGGGGGGAACACTGAAGCTTTCTTT. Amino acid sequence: CASRPQGGNTEAFF.

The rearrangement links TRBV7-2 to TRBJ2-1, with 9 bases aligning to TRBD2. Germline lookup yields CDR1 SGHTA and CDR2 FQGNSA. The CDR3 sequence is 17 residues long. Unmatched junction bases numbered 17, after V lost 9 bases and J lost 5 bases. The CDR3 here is CASTPISGLASHNEQFF. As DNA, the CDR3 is TGTGCCAGTACCCCTATATCCGGACTAGCGTCCCACAATGAGCAGTTCTTC.

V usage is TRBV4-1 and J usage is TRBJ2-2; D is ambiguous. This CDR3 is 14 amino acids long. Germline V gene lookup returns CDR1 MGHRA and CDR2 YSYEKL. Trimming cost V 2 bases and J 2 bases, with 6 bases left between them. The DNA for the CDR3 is TGCGCCAGCAGCCAACAGGAAAACACCGGGGAGCTGTTTTTT. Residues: CASSQQENTGELFF.

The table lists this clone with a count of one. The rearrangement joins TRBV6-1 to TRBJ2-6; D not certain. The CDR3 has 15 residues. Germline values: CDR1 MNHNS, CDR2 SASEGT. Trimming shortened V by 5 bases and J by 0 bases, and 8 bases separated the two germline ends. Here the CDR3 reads CASSRHSSGANVLTF. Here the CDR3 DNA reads TGTGCCAGCAGTCGACATTCCTCTGGGGCCAACGTCCTGACTTTC.

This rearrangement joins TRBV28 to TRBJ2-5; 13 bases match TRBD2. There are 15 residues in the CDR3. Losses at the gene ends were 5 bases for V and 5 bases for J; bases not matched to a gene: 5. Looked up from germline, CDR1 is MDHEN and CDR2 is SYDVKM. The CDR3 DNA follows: TGTGCCAGCAGTCGGACTAGCGGGGGATTTGAGACCCAGTACTTC. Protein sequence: CASSRTSGGFETQYF. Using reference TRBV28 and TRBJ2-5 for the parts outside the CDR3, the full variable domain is DVKVTQSSRYLVKRTGEKVFLECVQDMDHENMFWYRQDPGLGLRLIYFSYDVKMKEKGDIPEGYSVSREKKERFSLILESASTNQTSMYLCASSRTSGGFETQYFGPGTRLLVL.